The rows below give T cell receptor beta chains drawn from one sample of a study of regulatory T cells in long-lasting Graves disease. A single record per CDR3 protein comes from TCRdb applying MiXCR to the multiplex PCR reads. The repertoire holds 560,000 or so distinct CDR3 sequences, with around 15% as singletons. In addition, the sample was reused for a study of T cells in Graves' hyperthyroidism and ophthalmopathy.

The sample here was peripheral blood mononuclear cells (PBMCs), taken at new diagnosis, from a patient treated with antithyroid drugs. The receptors originated from a man between 18 and 35 years old with Graves disease. Both conserved end residues are part of each CDR3. D genes are given only for firm matches. Only some rows state a clone size, as once, few, many or a class for expanded clones.

TRBV7-2	TRBD1	TRBJ2-5	many	TGTGCCAGCAGCTCGGGACAGGGGTGGGAGACCCAGTACTTC	CASSSGQGWETQYF
TRBV7-9	TRBD1	TRBJ1-4	few	TGTGCCAGCAGCACCTCGACAGGGTGGGAAAAACTGTTTTTT	CASSTSTGWEKLFF
TRBV7-9	TRBD1	TRBJ1-4	few	TGTGCCAGCAGCTTACAGGCAGGGGGCAATGAAAAACTGTTTTTT	CASSLQAGGNEKLFF
TRBV15	.	TRBJ1-1	.	TGTGCCACCAGTCACCCCCTGCCTGGGAAGAACACTGAAGCTTTCTTT	CATSHPLPGKNTEAFF
TRBV7-9	TRBD1	TRBJ1-6	.	TGTGCCAGCAGCTCCCCGGGACAGGGGGCTGATTCACCCCTCCACTTT	CASSSPGQGADSPLHF
TRBV29-1	.	TRBJ2-1	many	TGCAGCGTTGAAAACAACTACAATGAGCAGTTCTTC	CSVENNYNEQFF
TRBV12-5	.	TRBJ1-4	few	TGTGCTAGTGGTTCGTGGACTCCCGGCCGGGAAAAACTGTTTTTT	CASGSWTPGREKLFF
TRBV7-9	.	TRBJ1-1	few	TGTGCCAGCAGCACTACTCCCAGTTCTAACACTGAAGCTTTCTTT	CASSTTPSSNTEAFF
TRBV6-9	.	TRBJ1-5	.	TGTGCCAGCAGTTACTCCGGGTACAATCAGCCCCAGCATTTT	CASSYSGYNQPQHF
TRBV6-1	TRBD1	TRBJ1-4	.	TGTGCCAGCAGTAGGGACAGGCTGGATGCAACTAATGAAAAACTGTTTTTT	CASSRDRLDATNEKLFF
TRBV6-2/TRBV6-3	.	TRBJ1-5	few	TGTGCCAGCCATAGGGTCAGTAGCAATCAGCCCCAGCATTTT	CASHRVSSNQPQHF
TRBV20-1	TRBD1	TRBJ2-7	.	TGCAGTGCTGCTAGAGTTGGGACAGGTCGTAACGAGCAGTACTTC	CSAARVGTGRNEQYF
TRBV20-1	.	TRBJ1-1	few	TGCAGTGCTCTAAACCCCGGAGGAGGCACTGAAGCTTTCTTT	CSALNPGGGTEAFF
TRBV7-3	TRBD1	TRBJ2-3	.	TGTGCCAGCAGCTCTGGACAGGGGAGGATCTCAGATACGCAGTATTTT	CASSSGQGRISDTQYF
TRBV7-9	TRBD1	TRBJ1-5	.	TGTGCCAGCAGCGCCGCCGGGACAGTGAATCAGCCCCAGCATTTT	CASSAAGTVNQPQHF
TRBV7-9	TRBD2	TRBJ2-1	.	TGTGCCAGCAGCTTAGCAGCGACGGGAGGCAACAATGAGCAGTTCTTC	CASSLAATGGNNEQFF
TRBV28	TRBD2	TRBJ2-2	.	TGTGCCAGCAGTTCCCCGACGCGGGGGGGCACCGGGGAGCTGTTTTTT	CASSSPTRGGTGELFF
TRBV13	TRBD1	TRBJ1-1	many	TGTGCCAGCAATTCAGGGGGCGAGAACACTGAAGCTTTCTTT	CASNSGGENTEAFF
TRBV12-3/TRBV12-4	TRBD2	TRBJ2-5	few	TGTGCCAGCAGTCCCGGGACTAGCGGTGCCGGGACCCAGTACTTC	CASSPGTSGAGTQYF
TRBV7-9	.	TRBJ1-2	.	TGTGCCAGCAGCTTAGGCCCGGACGAGGCTAACTATGGCTACACCTTC	CASSLGPDEANYGYTF
TRBV20-1	.	TRBJ2-3	few	TGCAGTGCCGGAGAGACAGATACGCAGTATTTT	CSAGETDTQYF
TRBV12-3/TRBV12-4	.	TRBJ2-7	.	TGTGCCAGCAGTTTACACGACTACGAGCAGTACTTC	CASSLHDYEQYF
TRBV9	.	TRBJ2-5	.	TGTGCCAGCAACAGGGTATCGGGCGAGACCCAGTACTTC	CASNRVSGETQYF
TRBV6-1	.	TRBJ2-3	few	TGTGCCAGCAAGGGGCTCCTCGGGGATACGCAGTATTTT	CASKGLLGDTQYF
TRBV6-1	TRBD2	TRBJ2-1	.	TGTGCCAGCAGTATGGGACTAGCGAATGAGCAGTTCTTC	CASSMGLANEQFF
TRBV3-1	.	TRBJ2-7	many	TGTGCCAGCAGCCATGGCGCCTACGAGCAGTACTTC	CASSHGAYEQYF
TRBV29-1	TRBD2	TRBJ2-2	many	TGCAGCGTTGGCAGGGAGGGCACCGGGGAGCTGTTTTTT	CSVGREGTGELFF
TRBV12-3/TRBV12-4	TRBD1	TRBJ2-7	few	TGTGCCAGCAGTTTAGCGGGACAGCGGTATGTGCAGTACTTC	CASSLAGQRYVQYF
TRBV20-1	TRBD1	TRBJ2-5	.	TGCAGTGCATCTCGGACAGGGAAAGAGACCCAGTACTTC	CSASRTGKETQYF
TRBV7-8	TRBD1	TRBJ2-5	many	TGTGCCAGCAGCTCTACCGGGACAGTCCAAGAGACCCAGTACTTC	CASSSTGTVQETQYF
TRBV7-9	TRBD2	TRBJ2-5	many	TGTGCCAGCAGCTTCAGGACTAGTCAGGAGACCCAGTACTTC	CASSFRTSQETQYF
TRBV25-1	.	TRBJ2-7	few	TGTGCCAGCAGTGAACCGGGGGCAATCTCCTACGAGCAGTACTTC	CASSEPGAISYEQYF
TRBV7-9	TRBD2	TRBJ2-1	.	TGTGCCAGCAGCTCGAGGGGCGGGAGTTTTTACAATGAGCAGTTCTTC	CASSSRGGSFYNEQFF
TRBV2	TRBD1	TRBJ1-2	many	TGTGCCAGCAGTCTTCAGGGACAGGGTAGCTCTGGCTACACCTTC	CASSLQGQGSSGYTF
TRBV2	TRBD2	TRBJ2-3	many	TGTGCCAGCGGTGGACTAGTCGCAGATACGCAGTATTTT	CASGGLVADTQYF
TRBV5-1	.	TRBJ2-5	.	TGCGCCAGCAGCTTGGGACGACCCCAGGATCCCCAGTACTTC	CASSLGRPQDPQYF
TRBV24-1	TRBD1	TRBJ2-5	few	TGTGCCACCAGCACCGGGACAGGAAGAGGGGAGACCCAGTACTTC	CATSTGTGRGETQYF
TRBV28	.	TRBJ1-1	many	TGTGCCAGCAGTTTTGGTAGCAGACTCTACACTGAAGCTTTCTTT	CASSFGSRLYTEAFF
TRBV15	.	TRBJ1-1	many	TGTGCCACCAGCAGGCAGGACACTGAAGCTTTCTTT	CATSRQDTEAFF
TRBV4-1	.	TRBJ2-1	.	TGCGCCAGCAGCCATCCGGGGTGGAGCTCCTACAATGAGCAGTTCTTC	CASSHPGWSSYNEQFF
TRBV20-1	.	TRBJ1-1	few	TGCAGTGCTAGGTGGCAGAACACTGAAGCTTTCTTT	CSARWQNTEAFF
TRBV7-6	.	TRBJ2-1	many	TGTGCCAGCAGCTTAGTCCCGCCTCCGGGGAATGAGCAGTTCTTC	CASSLVPPPGNEQFF
TRBV19	.	TRBJ1-5	.	TGTGCCAGTAGTATAAGGGGGTTTGGGGACAATCAGCCCCAGCATTTT	CASSIRGFGDNQPQHF
TRBV11-2	.	TRBJ2-5	.	TGTGCCAGCAGCCAATTAGCGGTAATTAAAGAGACCCAGTACTTC	CASSQLAVIKETQYF
TRBV7-9	.	TRBJ2-5	many	TGTGCCAGCAGCGAAAGAGCCGGGGAGACCCAGTACTTC	CASSERAGETQYF
TRBV5-5	.	TRBJ1-5	few	TGTGCCAGCAGCCCAGTTCTGGTGGCTCCAACCCAGCATTTT	CASSPVLVAPTQHF
TRBV6-1	TRBD1	TRBJ1-2	few	TGTGCCAGCAGTGAAGCGCGGGACAGGTCTGGCTACACCTTC	CASSEARDRSGYTF
TRBV12-3/TRBV12-4	.	TRBJ2-5	many	TGTGCCAGCAGTCCGGCGGGGACCCAGTACTTC	CASSPAGTQYF
TRBV30	TRBD1	TRBJ1-1	few	TGTGCCTGGACCGTATTGGGACAGGGCAACACTGAAGCTTTCTTT	CAWTVLGQGNTEAFF
TRBV6-2/TRBV6-3	TRBD2	TRBJ2-1	many	TGTGCCAGCAGTTACACATCCTGGACTAGCGGGTTGAGGGGAAGGAATGAGCAGTTCTTC	CASSYTSWTSGLRGRNEQFF
TRBV20-1	TRBD2	TRBJ2-5	few	TGCAGTGCTAGGGCTCTGACTAGCGGGAGCCAAGAGACCCAGTACTTC	CSARALTSGSQETQYF
TRBV5-6	.	TRBJ1-2	.	TGTGCCAGCAGAGAAGCGGGACTGCAATATGGCTACACCTTC	CASREAGLQYGYTF
TRBV2	.	TRBJ1-3	few	TGTGCCAGCAGTGAACAGGGGAGCGCTGGAAACACCATATATTTT	CASSEQGSAGNTIYF
TRBV6-2/TRBV6-3	.	TRBJ2-5	few	TGTGCCAGCAGTTACTCAGGGGCCCCCGGGGAGACCCAGTACTTC	CASSYSGAPGETQYF
TRBV12-3/TRBV12-4	.	TRBJ2-5	many	TGTGCCAGCAGACGGGACCCGCGGGAGACCCAGTACTTC	CASRRDPRETQYF
TRBV13	TRBD1	TRBJ2-3	few	TGTGCCAGCAGCTTTAGAGGGACAGCCACAGATACGCAGTATTTT	CASSFRGTATDTQYF
TRBV2	TRBD2	TRBJ2-7	many	TGTGCCAGCAGTGGGGGAGGGACCACCTACGAGCAGTACTTC	CASSGGGTTYEQYF